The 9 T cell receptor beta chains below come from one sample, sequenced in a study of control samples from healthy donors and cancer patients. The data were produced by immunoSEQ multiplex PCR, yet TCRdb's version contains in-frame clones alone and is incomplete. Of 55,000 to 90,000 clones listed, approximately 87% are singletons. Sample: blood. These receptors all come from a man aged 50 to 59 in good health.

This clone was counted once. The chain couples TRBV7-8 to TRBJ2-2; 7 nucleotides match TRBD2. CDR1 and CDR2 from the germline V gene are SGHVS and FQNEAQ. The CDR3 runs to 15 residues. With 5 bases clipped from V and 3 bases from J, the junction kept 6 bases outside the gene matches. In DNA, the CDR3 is TGTGCCAGCAGCCCGGCTAGCGGACACACCGGGGAGCTGTTTTTT. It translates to CASSPASGHTGELFF.

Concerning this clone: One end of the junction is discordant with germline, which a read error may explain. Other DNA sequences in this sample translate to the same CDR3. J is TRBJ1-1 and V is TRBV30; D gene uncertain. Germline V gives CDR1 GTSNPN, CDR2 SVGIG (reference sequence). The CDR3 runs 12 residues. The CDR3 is CAWSVRRAEAFF. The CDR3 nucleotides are TGCGCCTGGAGTGTACGGCGGGCTGAAGCTTTCTTT.

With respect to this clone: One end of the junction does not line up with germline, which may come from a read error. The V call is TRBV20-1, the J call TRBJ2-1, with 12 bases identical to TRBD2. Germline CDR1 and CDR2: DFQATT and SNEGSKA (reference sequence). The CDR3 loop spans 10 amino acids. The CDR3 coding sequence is TGCAGTGCCCGTGCTAGCGGGAGGGTCTTC. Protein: CSARASGRVF.

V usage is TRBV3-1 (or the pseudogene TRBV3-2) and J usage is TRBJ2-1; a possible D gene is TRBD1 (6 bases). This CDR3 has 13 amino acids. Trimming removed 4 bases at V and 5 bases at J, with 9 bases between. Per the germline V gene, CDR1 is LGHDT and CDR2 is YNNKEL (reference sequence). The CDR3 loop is CASSRGQNNEQFF. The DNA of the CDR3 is TGTGCCAGCAGCCGGGGGCAGAACAATGAGCAGTTCTTC.

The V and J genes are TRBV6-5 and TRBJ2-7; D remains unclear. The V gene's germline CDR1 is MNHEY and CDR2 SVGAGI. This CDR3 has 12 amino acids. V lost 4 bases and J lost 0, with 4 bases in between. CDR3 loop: CASSFDSYEQYF. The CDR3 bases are TGTGCCAGCAGTTTTGACTCCTACGAGCAGTACTTC.

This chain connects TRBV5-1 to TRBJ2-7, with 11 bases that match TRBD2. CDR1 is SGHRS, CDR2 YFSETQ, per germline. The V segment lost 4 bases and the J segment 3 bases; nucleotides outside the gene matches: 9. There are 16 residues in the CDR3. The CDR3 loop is CASSRTSGSPLYEQYF. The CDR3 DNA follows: TGCGCCAGCAGCCGGACTAGCGGGTCTCCCCTCTACGAGCAGTACTTC.

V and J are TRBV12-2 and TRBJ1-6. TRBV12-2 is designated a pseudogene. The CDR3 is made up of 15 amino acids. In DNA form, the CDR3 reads TGTGCAAGTCGCCCAAAAGGACGGGGCCACCCACCCCTCCACTTT. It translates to CASRPKGRGHPPLHF.

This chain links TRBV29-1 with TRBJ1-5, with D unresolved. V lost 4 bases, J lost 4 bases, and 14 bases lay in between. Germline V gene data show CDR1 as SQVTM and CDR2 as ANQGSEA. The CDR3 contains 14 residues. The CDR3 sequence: CSVGGGSGNQPQHF. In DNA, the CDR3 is TGCAGCGTTGGGGGAGGGTCCGGGAATCAGCCCCAGCATTTT.

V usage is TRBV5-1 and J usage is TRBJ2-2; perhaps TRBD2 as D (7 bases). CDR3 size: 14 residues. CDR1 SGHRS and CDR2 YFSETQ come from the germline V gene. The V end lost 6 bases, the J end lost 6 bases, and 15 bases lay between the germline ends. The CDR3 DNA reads TGCGCCAGCAAATTCAGGGGAGGGGCCGGGGAGCTGTTTTTT. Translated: CASKFRGGAGELFF.